These 14 T cell receptor beta chains were all obtained from the same sample, sequenced in a study of blood T cell repertoires in COVID-19. Sequenced by immunoSEQ multiplex PCR; TCRdb stores in-frame clones only, minus some. The sample lists 99,000 or so clones, more than 75% seen once, with 15% in the top ten. The sample consisted of peripheral blood. The origin of the receptors is a man over 45 with acute or convalescent COVID-19.

The chain links TRBV11-1 to TRBJ2-1, with D possibly TRBD2 on 6 matching bases. The CDR3 sequence is 15 residues long. In germline, CDR1 is SGHAT, CDR2 FQDESV (reference sequence). V shed 3 bases and J shed 9 bases, with 18 bases lying between them. CDR3 sequence (DNA): TGTGCCAGCAGCTTCCCTGTGACTAGGAATAGTGAGCAGTTCTTC. It translates to CASSFPVTRNSEQFF.

This sequence joins TRBV5-4 and TRBJ2-5; 8 bases match TRBD1. The CDR3 spans 15 residues. Germline V gives CDR1 SGHNT, CDR2 YYREEE (reference sequence). The V gene end was trimmed by 1 base and the J gene end by 5 bases; junction bases not matched to a gene: 7. CDR3 loop: CASSLSPGGVETQYF. DNA of the CDR3: TGTGCCAGCAGCTTGAGCCCAGGGGGCGTGGAGACCCAGTACTTC.

This sequence joins TRBV7-2 and TRBJ1-1; D is undetermined. The CDR3 contains 14 residues. Germline CDR1 is SGHTA and CDR2 is FQGNSA. V was trimmed by 5 bases and J by 1 base, leaving 11 bases between them. In DNA form, the CDR3 reads TGTGCCAGCAGCCCCAGCCAGGAGAACACTGAAGCTTTCTTT. Protein: CASSPSQENTEAFF.

The J gene is TRBJ2-2, the V gene TRBV5-1; 7 bases agree with TRBD1. This CDR3 spans 18 amino acids. V shed 1 base and J 0 bases; nucleotides not matched to a gene: 9. CDR1 is SGHRS and CDR2 is YFSETQ in the germline V gene. CDR3 in DNA: TGCGCCAGCAGCTTGTTCCCGGCAGGGGGTACGAACACCGGGGAGCTGTTTTTT. This sequence encodes CASSLFPAGGTNTGELFF.

The chain carries TRBV6-5 and TRBJ1-6; TRBD1 agrees at 10 bases. J was trimmed by 5 bases and V by 7 bases; bases with no gene match: 5. Germline V gene lookup returns CDR1 MNHEY and CDR2 SVGAGI. This CDR3 has 15 residues. The chain's CDR3 is CASIRDRGHNSPLHF. Here the CDR3 DNA reads TGTGCCAGCATCAGGGACAGGGGTCATAATTCACCCCTCCACTTT.

This clone was counted only a few times. The J gene is TRBJ2-1, the V gene TRBV6-1, with 9 bases identical to TRBD2. V lost 3 bases and J lost 7; bases outside the gene matches: 7. Per germline, CDR1 MNHNS and CDR2 SASEGT. CDR3 length: 15 residues. CDR3 nucleotide sequence: TGTGCCAGCAGTGACAGGCTAGCGGGACGGAATGAGCAGTTCTTC. The encoded protein is CASSDRLAGRNEQFF.

V is TRBV11-2 and J is TRBJ2-5, with 8 positions matching TRBD1. CDR1 is SGHAT and CDR2 is FQNNGV in the germline V gene. The CDR3 runs to 15 residues. V dropped 1 base and J dropped 5; count of bases not matched to a gene: 6. CDR3 nucleotides: TGTGCCAGCAGCTTAGGGGCAGGGGGCAAGGAGACCCAGTACTTC. It codes for CASSLGAGGKETQYF.

This clone was observed a single time. J is TRBJ2-7 and V is TRBV19, with no clear D. With 1 base removed from V and 1 base from J, the gap between germline ends came to 5 bases. The CDR3 spans 13 residues. CDR1 and CDR2 (germline): LNHDA, SQIVND (reference sequence). The CDR3 bases are TGTGCCAGTAGTATAGTTCAGTCCTACGAGCAGTACTTC. It is translated as CASSIVQSYEQYF.

This clone was found a few times. This chain links TRBV2 with TRBJ2-5; D is undetermined. The germline V and J ends were trimmed by 3 bases and 0 bases, with 11 bases remaining between them. Germline-derived CDR1 and CDR2 are SNHLY and FYNNEI. The CDR3 is 15 residues long. The chain's CDR3 is CASSENGQNQETQYF. DNA for the CDR3: TGTGCCAGCAGTGAGAATGGTCAGAACCAAGAGACCCAGTACTTC.

J is TRBJ1-1 and V is TRBV7-9; D gene unclear. CDR1 and CDR2 from the germline V gene are SEHNR and FQNEAQ (reference sequence). Trimming took 5 bases from V and 1 from J, leaving 11 bases between them. This CDR3 has 14 amino acids. The CDR3 reads CASSPRVSNTEAFF. For the CDR3, the DNA is TGTGCCAGCAGCCCGCGGGTCTCGAACACTGAAGCTTTCTTT.

The chain recombines TRBV19 with TRBJ1-6; 7 nucleotides match TRBD1. The trim removed 1 base at V and 7 bases at J, leaving 4 bases unmatched. Germline CDR1 LNHDA, CDR2 SQIVND (reference sequence). The CDR3 consists of 15 residues. CDR3 region: CASSIGGQLNSPLHF. The CDR3 region has the DNA TGTGCCAGTAGTATAGGGGGACAGCTAAATTCACCCCTCCACTTT.

The chain recombines TRBV5-1 with TRBJ2-7, with D perhaps TRBD2 (5 bases). Germline CDR1 is SGHRS and CDR2 is YFSETQ. This CDR3 is 14 amino acids long. The V end lost 7 bases, the J end lost 8 bases, and 22 bases lay between the germline ends. CDR3 sequence reads: CASGEVGVQHKQYF. The CDR3 DNA reads TGCGCCAGCGGCGAAGTCGGGGTCCAGCACAAGCAGTACTTC.

The chain carries TRBV6-4 and TRBJ2-1; TRBD2 is a possible D gene (6 bases). The CDR3 extends over 15 amino acids. Germline CDR1 is MRHNA and CDR2 is SNTAGT. V lost 3 bases and J lost 5, with 14 bases in between. CDR3 bases: TGTGCCAGCAGTGATGGGGGGAGCGACCACAATGAGCAGTTCTTC. Protein product: CASSDGGSDHNEQFF.

This chain uses TRBV4-1 with TRBJ2-7; D might be TRBD2 (5 bases). V was trimmed by 5 bases and J by 1 base, leaving 15 bases between them. Germline V CDR1 and CDR2: MGHRA, YSYEKL. This CDR3 comprises 15 residues. In DNA form, the CDR3 reads TGCGCCAGCAGCGACGGGAAAGTGACTTCCTACGAGCAGTACTTC. Its protein product is CASSDGKVTSYEQYF.